One and the same sample provided the 16 T cell receptor beta chains below, sequenced in a study of blood T cell repertoires in COVID-19. The method was immunoSEQ multiplex PCR; TCRdb's version includes in-frame clones alone and lacks a portion of them. The sample lists 290,000 or so clones, approximately 85% occurring once. Sequencing was done on a sample of peripheral blood. These receptors were obtained from a man between 50 and 59 years old with active or convalescent COVID-19.

Turning to this clone: Other DNA sequences in this specimen translate into the identical CDR3. The chain carries TRBV18 and TRBJ2-1, with TRBD2 identical over 8 bases. Germline lookup yields CDR1 KGHSH and CDR2 LQKENI. CDR3 length: 16 amino acids. J gave up 0 bases and V 5 bases, and 6 bases lay outside the gene matches. The CDR3 spells CASSTGLAGSYNEQFF. The DNA of the CDR3 is TGTGCCAGCTCAACCGGGCTAGCGGGCTCCTACAATGAGCAGTTCTTC.

V usage is TRBV30 and J usage is TRBJ2-2; no clear D. The CDR3 is made up of 12 amino acids. Germline V gene data show CDR1 as GTSNPN and CDR2 as SVGIG (reference sequence). The V gene lost 3 bases and the J gene lost 6 bases, with 8 bases spanning the gap. The CDR3 region has the DNA TGTGCCTGGAGACATTCTTCCGGGGAGCTGTTTTTT. Residues: CAWRHSSGELFF. The full variable domain, with the rest looked up from reference TRBV30 and TRBJ2-2, is SQTIHQWPATLVQPVGSPLSLECTVEGTSNPNLYWYRQAAGRGLQLLFYSVGIGQISSEVPQNLSASRPQDRQFILSSKKLLLSDSGFYLCAWRHSSGELFFGEGSRLTVL.

V usage is TRBV19 and J usage is TRBJ2-5; possible D gene TRBD2, 6 bases. The V end was cut by 6 bases, the J end by 4 bases, with 9 bases between. CDR1 and CDR2 (germline): LNHDA, SQIVND (reference sequence). The length of the CDR3 is 12 residues. The CDR3 protein is CASRQGGETQYF. CDR3 DNA: TGTGCCAGTAGGCAGGGAGGAGAGACCCAGTACTTC.

The chain carries TRBV3-1 (or the pseudogene TRBV3-2) and TRBJ2-5, with a possible D match to TRBD2 (5 bases). The ends were cut back, 3 bases at V and 3 bases at J, with 11 bases in the middle. The CDR3 has 14 residues. The germline V gene has CDR1 LGHDT and CDR2 YNNKEL (reference sequence). The CDR3 spells CASSHDPGKETQYF. The CDR3 DNA is TGTGCCAGCAGCCATGATCCGGGAAAAGAGACCCAGTACTTC.

This clone was observed once. The chain has TRBV6-1 and TRBJ1-3; D possibly corresponds to TRBD1 (5 bases). The CDR3 consists of 14 residues. Germline CDR1 reads MNHNS; CDR2 reads SASEGT. V was cut by 2 bases and J by 3 bases, with 8 bases left in between. The CDR3, as DNA: TGTGCCAGCAGTGAAACAGGTCTTGGAAACACCATATATTTT. Translated: CASSETGLGNTIYF.

The V call is TRBV2, the J call TRBJ2-3; TRBD2 aligns across 11 bases. CDR3 length: 17 residues. V trimming: 0 bases; J trimming: 6 bases; junction bases outside the gene matches: 8. Germline V gives CDR1 SNHLY, CDR2 FYNNEI. CDR3 coding DNA: TGTGCCAGCAGTGAAGCGGCCCCTAGCGGGAGGTTGGATACGCAGTATTTT. Its protein is CASSEAAPSGRLDTQYF.

This chain links TRBV2 with TRBJ1-2, with D uncertain. This CDR3 has 13 residues. The V and J ends lost 5 bases and 1 base respectively, with 8 bases between them. In germline, CDR1 is SNHLY, CDR2 FYNNEI. CDR3 nucleotides: TGTGCCAGCAGTCCGGGGAATAACTATGGCTACACCTTC. As protein: CASSPGNNYGYTF. Using reference TRBV2 and TRBJ1-2 for the parts outside the CDR3, the full variable domain is EPEVTQTPSHQVTQMGQEVILRCVPISNHLYFYWYRQILGQKVEFLVSFYNNEISEKSEIFDDQFSVERPDGSNFTLKIRSTKLEDSAMYFCASSPGNNYGYTFGSGTRLTVV.

The chain is built from TRBV4-1 and TRBJ2-7; 7 nucleotides match TRBD1. Germline V gene data show CDR1 as MGHRA and CDR2 as YSYEKL. J gave up 2 bases and V 1 base, and 8 bases lay outside the gene matches. This CDR3 region has 16 residues. The CDR3 DNA reads as TGCGCCAGCAGCCAAGGTGCGACAGGGTTAACCTACGAGCAGTACTTC. As protein: CASSQGATGLTYEQYF.

The V gene is TRBV7-9, the J gene TRBJ1-1, with TRBD1 identical over 9 bases. J was trimmed by 12 bases and V by 5 bases; bases with no gene match: 10. The CDR3 has 13 amino acids. CDR1 and CDR2 (germline): SEHNR, FQNEAQ (reference sequence). CDR3 sequence (DNA): TGTGCCAGCAGCGAGGGACAGGGAGGATGGTCTTTCTTT. Residues: CASSEGQGGWSFF.

This sequence joins TRBV28 and TRBJ1-1; TRBD1 might be the D (5 bases). The CDR3 consists of 15 residues. Per germline, CDR1 MDHEN and CDR2 SYDVKM. Trimming pared 3 bases from V and 4 bases from J, leaving 15 bases between. CDR3 DNA sequence: TGTGCCAGCAGTTTGCTGCAGGGATTGGGCACTGAAGCTTTCTTT. Its translation is CASSLLQGLGTEAFF.

V gene TRBV4-1 combines with J gene TRBJ2-7; D gene unclear. The CDR3 has 11 amino acids. From germline, CDR1 is MGHRA and CDR2 YSYEKL. Between the trimmed V and J ends, which lost 0 bases and 9 bases, there was a span of 6 bases. DNA for the CDR3: TGCGCCAGCAGCCAAGATAACGGGCAGTACTTC. As protein: CASSQDNGQYF.

The rearrangement links TRBV5-1 to TRBJ2-7, with TRBD2 matching 8 bases. V shed 4 bases, J shed 6 bases, and the junction held 6 bases outside the gene matches. The CDR3 sequence is 13 residues long. Looked up from germline, CDR1 is SGHRS and CDR2 is YFSETQ. The CDR3 reads CASSPGAGGEQYF. In nucleotides, the CDR3 is TGCGCCAGCAGCCCCGGGGCGGGAGGCGAGCAGTACTTC.

The chain combines TRBV28 with TRBJ2-2, with 7 bases fitting TRBD1. This CDR3 spans 15 amino acids. Per the germline V gene, CDR1 is MDHEN and CDR2 is SYDVKM. The V and J ends lost 5 bases and 4 bases, in that order; junction bases with no gene match: 7. CDR3 amino acids: CASSLLDRATGELFF. CDR3 nucleotides: TGTGCCAGCAGTCTCCTCGACAGGGCCACCGGGGAGCTGTTTTTT.

J is TRBJ2-2 and V is TRBV5-6; TRBD2 matches at 12 bases. The CDR3 runs 18 residues. CDR1 and CDR2 from the germline V gene are SGHDT and YYEEEE. V lost 6 bases, J lost 6 bases, and 15 bases stayed unmatched. CDR3: CASTLLGLLAGGAGELFF. CDR3 nucleotides: TGTGCCAGCACCCTGTTAGGACTCCTAGCGGGAGGGGCCGGGGAGCTGTTTTTT.

The rearrangement joins TRBV2 to TRBJ2-5; D uncertain. Germline V lookup: CDR1 SNHLY, CDR2 FYNNEI. The germline V and J ends were trimmed by 3 bases and 5 bases, with 4 bases remaining between them. The CDR3 contains 11 residues. CDR3 loop: CASSDFETQYF. DNA for the CDR3: TGTGCCAGCAGTGACTTCGAGACCCAGTACTTC.

This rearrangement joins TRBV28 to TRBJ1-2; 7 nucleotides agree with TRBD1. CDR1 is MDHEN and CDR2 is SYDVKM in the germline V gene. Trimming at V came to 3 bases and at J to 5 bases, leaving 9 bases not matched to a gene. The CDR3 extends over 15 amino acids. The CDR3 spells CASSFSDRSSYGYTF. The CDR3 region has the DNA TGTGCCAGCAGTTTTTCGGACAGGTCCTCTTATGGCTACACCTTC.